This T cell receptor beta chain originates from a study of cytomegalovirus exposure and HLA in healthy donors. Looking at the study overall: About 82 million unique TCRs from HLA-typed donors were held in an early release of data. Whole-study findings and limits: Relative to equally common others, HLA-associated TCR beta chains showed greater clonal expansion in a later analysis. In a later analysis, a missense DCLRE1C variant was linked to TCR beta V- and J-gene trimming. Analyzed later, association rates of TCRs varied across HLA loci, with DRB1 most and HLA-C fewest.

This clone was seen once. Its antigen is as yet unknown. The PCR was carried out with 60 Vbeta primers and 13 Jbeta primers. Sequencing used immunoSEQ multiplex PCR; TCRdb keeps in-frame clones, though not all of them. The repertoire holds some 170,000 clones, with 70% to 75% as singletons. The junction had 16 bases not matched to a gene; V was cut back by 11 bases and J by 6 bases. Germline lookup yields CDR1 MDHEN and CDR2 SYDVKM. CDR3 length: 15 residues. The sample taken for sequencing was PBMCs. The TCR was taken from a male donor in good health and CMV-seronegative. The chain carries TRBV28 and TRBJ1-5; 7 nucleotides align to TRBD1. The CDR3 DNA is TGTGCCGTATCCTTAACAGGGGCTTTGGGTCAGCCCCAGCATTTT. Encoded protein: CAVSLTGALGQPQHF.